This record concerns one TCR beta chain sequence. Its antigen is currently unknown. This sample stems from a study of PD-1 blockade in mismatch repair-deficient tumors. Study-level information: All were previously treated, progressing patients with over 9 mismatch repair-deficient cancer types. Whole-study results and caveats: Tumor-resident clones, often undetectable pretreatment in blood, expanded then contracted after pembrolizumab.

All patients were mismatch repair deficient, assessed by either PCR or immunohistochemistry. TCR sequencing covered a few patients who responded to pembrolizumab. Germline V lookup: CDR1 LGHNA, CDR2 YNFKEQ. CDR3 length: 18 amino acids. V gave up 4 bases and J gave up 0 bases, with 18 bases separating them. Sequencing used immunoSEQ multiplex PCR; TCRdb keeps in-frame clones, though not all of them. The table has 35,000 or so clones, 85% seen once. The receptor was isolated from an adult with mismatch repair-deficient cancer. The chain carries TRBV4-2 and TRBJ2-2; D is possibly TRBD1 or TRBD2 (6 bases each). Source: peripheral blood, taken around 75 weeks after starting pembrolizumab. CDR3 residues: CASSLPRAGTPNTGELFF. The CDR3, as DNA: TGTGCCAGCAGCCTCCCGAGGGCGGGGACACCGAACACCGGGGAGCTGTTTTTT.